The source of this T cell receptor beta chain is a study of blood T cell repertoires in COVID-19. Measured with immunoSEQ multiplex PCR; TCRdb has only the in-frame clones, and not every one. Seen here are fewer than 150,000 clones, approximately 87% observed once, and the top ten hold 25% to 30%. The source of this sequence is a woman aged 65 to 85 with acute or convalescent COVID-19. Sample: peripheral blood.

CDR3 DNA sequence: TGTGCCAGCAGTGAATTCTCGGACACCGGGGAGCTGTTTTTT. It encodes CASSEFSDTGELFF. This chain connects TRBV19 to TRBJ2-2; D ambiguous. The CDR3 is 14 residues long. CDR1 and CDR2 from the germline V gene are LNHDA and SQIVND (reference sequence). V lost 9 bases, J lost 3 bases, and 14 bases lay in between.